This T cell receptor (beta chain) was retrieved from a study of T cells in Graves' hyperthyroidism and ophthalmopathy. This clonotype has at least ten counts. Antigen specificity is unknown. The V segment lost 5 bases and the J segment 2 bases; nucleotides outside the gene matches: 2. The CDR3 contains 13 residues. Germline V gives CDR1 LNHDA, CDR2 SQIVND (reference sequence). Study findings and constraints: The model foresaw ophthalmopathy a median about 6.1 months prior to onset.

Diagnostic assessment was based on clinical symptoms, serum thyroxine and TRAb, thyroid ultrasound and orbital computed tomography. Amplification targeted TCR beta CDR3 regions from RNA transcripts. Primed by the HTBI set, a first-round RT-PCR was run on the TCR CDR3. In TCRdb, the multiplex PCR reads were re-called with MiXCR into one record per CDR3 protein. The sample lists a few hundred thousand distinct CDR3 sequences, less than 25% seen once, with 26% in the top ten. The TCR comes from a man aged 18 to 35 with Graves' hyperthyroidism. V and J are TRBV19 and TRBJ1-2; 7 bases align to TRBD1. The sequenced sample was blood. The CDR3 region has the DNA TGTGCCAGTAGTGCGGGACAGAACTATGGCTACACCTTC. It codes for CASSAGQNYGYTF.